The 18 T cell receptor beta chains below come from one sample, sequenced in a study of T cells in Graves' hyperthyroidism and ophthalmopathy. Amplified TCR beta CDR3 regions derived from RNA transcripts. First-round RT-PCR of the TCR CDR3 relied on the HTBI primer set. Using its own MiXCR run on the multiplex PCR reads, TCRdb lists one record per CDR3 protein. Among about 400,000 distinct CDR3 sequences listed, more than 20% were seen once. The specimen sequenced was blood. The receptor source for this set is a man between 50 and 59 years old with Graves' hyperthyroidism.

The genes are TRBV7-9 and TRBJ1-2; D unresolved. The CDR3 totals 15 residues. Germline V gene sequence: CDR1 SEHNR, CDR2 FQNEAQ (reference sequence). V was clipped by 4 bases and J by 8 bases, with 20 bases between them. Here the CDR3 reads CASSSVDRPNKGYTF. For the CDR3, the DNA is TGTGCCAGCAGCTCCGTCGATAGGCCCAACAAGGGCTACACCTTC.

This clonotype was detected many times. This chain connects TRBV7-2 to TRBJ2-5; D possibly corresponds to TRBD2 (7 bases). The CDR3 runs to 16 residues. Germline V gene lookup returns CDR1 SGHTA and CDR2 FQGNSA. Trimming left V 0 bases short and J 5 bases short, with 16 bases between. CDR3 DNA sequence: TGTGCCAGCAGCTTAGCTTCGGGGGGCGCTTGGGAGACCCAGTACTTC. Protein sequence: CASSLASGGAWETQYF. The full variable domain, with the rest looked up from reference TRBV7-2 and TRBJ2-5, is GAGVSQSPSNKVTEKGKDVELRCDPISGHTALYWYRQSLGQGLEFLIYFQGNSAPDKSGLPSDRFSAERTGGSVSTLTIQRTQQEDSAVYLCASSLASGGAWETQYFGPGTRLLVL.

This clonotype was observed a handful of times. This sequence joins TRBV27 and TRBJ2-6; no definite D call. Germline V gene lookup returns CDR1 MNHEY and CDR2 SMNVEV (reference sequence). The CDR3 loop spans 14 amino acids. With 6 bases removed from V and 3 bases from J, the gap between germline ends came to 9 bases. CDR3 sequence (DNA): TGTGCCAGCAGCCCGGCCGGTGGGGCCAACGTCCTGACTTTC. Its translation: CASSPAGGANVLTF.

This clonotype was seen ten or more times. J is TRBJ2-7 and V is TRBV11-2, with TRBD1 matching over 7 bases. There are 14 residues in the CDR3. Unmatched junction bases numbered 10, after V lost 4 bases and J lost 7 bases. Germline V gives CDR1 SGHAT, CDR2 FQNNGV. CDR3 coding DNA: TGTGCCAGCAGCTCCCGACAGGGTTTAGGGGAGCAGTACTTC. The encoded protein is CASSSRQGLGEQYF.

The table lists this clonotype with many counts. V usage is TRBV28 and J usage is TRBJ2-1; 8 positions match TRBD2. Germline V CDR1 and CDR2: MDHEN, SYDVKM. V lost 6 bases, J lost 3 bases, and 10 bases stayed unmatched. The CDR3 has 16 amino acids. This chain's CDR3 is CASSPSSGSGYNEQFF. The CDR3 DNA sequence: TGTGCCAGCAGCCCATCCAGCGGGAGTGGCTACAATGAGCAGTTCTTC.

The table lists this clonotype with many counts. The genes are TRBV29-1 and TRBJ1-1, with 7 bases aligning to TRBD1. Germline V gene data show CDR1 as SQVTM and CDR2 as ANQGSEA. The V segment lost 4 bases and the J segment 7 bases; nucleotides outside the gene matches: 3. CDR3 length equals 11 residues. CDR3 in DNA: TGCAGCGTTGTGACAGGGATTGAAGCTTTCTTT. Protein product: CSVVTGIEAFF.

The CDR3 DNA reads as TGTGCCAGCAGTTTATCGGGGGGAAACAATCAGCCCCAGCATTTT. It codes for CASSLSGGNNQPQHF. The V call is TRBV27, the J call TRBJ1-5; D may be TRBD1 (5 bases). CDR3 size: 15 residues. Germline lookup yields CDR1 MNHEY and CDR2 SMNVEV (reference sequence). The V and J ends lost 0 bases and 3 bases respectively, with 9 bases between them.

This clonotype came up many times. The CDR3 coding sequence is TGTGCCAGCAGTACCGGCAAACAGGGGCGGCGAAGAGCTTTCTTT. Its protein product is CASSTGKQGRRRAFF. This rearrangement joins TRBV12-3 or TRBV12-4 to TRBJ1-1, with 7 bases identical to TRBD1. V gave up 5 bases and J gave up 10 bases; unmatched junction bases: 16. This CDR3 has 15 residues.

The chain joins TRBV29-1 to TRBJ2-1, with 10 bases aligning to TRBD1. The V segment lost 3 bases and the J segment 16 bases; nucleotides outside the gene matches: 9. The CDR3 is 12 amino acids. CDR1 and CDR2 from the germline V gene are SQVTM and ANQGSEA. The CDR3 DNA reads as TGCAGCGTTGATTCGACAGGGGGCGCCTCTTTCTTC. It specifies CSVDSTGGASFF.

This clonotype was observed a handful of times. V gene TRBV11-2 combines with J gene TRBJ2-7; no firm D call. The ends were cut back, 0 bases at V and 9 bases at J, with 12 bases in the middle. The CDR3 extends over 13 amino acids. Per germline, CDR1 SGHAT and CDR2 FQNNGV. The CDR3 DNA is TGTGCCAGCAGCTTAGATCCTACCGCGATGCAGTACTTC. This encodes CASSLDPTAMQYF. The variable domain in full, with the rest retrieved from reference TRBV11-2 and TRBJ2-7, is EAGVAQSPRYKIIEKRQSVAFWCNPISGHATLYWYQQILGQGPKLLIQFQNNGVVDDSQLPKDRFSAERLKGVDSTLKIQPAKLEDSAVYLCASSLDPTAMQYFGPGTRLTVT.

The chain uses TRBV7-3 and TRBJ2-2; D is possibly TRBD1 or TRBD2 (5 bases each). The CDR3 spans 14 residues. Germline CDR1 is SGHTA and CDR2 is FQGTGA. V lost 5 bases and J lost 5, with 12 bases in between. CDR3 nucleotides: TGTGCCAGCAGCCCCGGGGCACAGACCGGGGAGCTGTTTTTT. Translated: CASSPGAQTGELFF.

The V call is TRBV6-1, the J call TRBJ1-5; no reliable D call. The CDR3 is made up of 13 amino acids. V was trimmed by 5 bases and J by 5 bases, leaving 10 bases between them. Germline CDR1 MNHNS, CDR2 SASEGT. CDR3 residues: CASSRVRDQPQHF. DNA of the CDR3: TGTGCCAGCAGTCGGGTGAGGGATCAGCCCCAGCATTTT.

J is TRBJ2-1 and V is TRBV19, with TRBD2 matching 14 bases. The CDR3 is made up of 16 amino acids. Germline V gene data show CDR1 as LNHDA and CDR2 as SQIVND (reference sequence). V trimming: 6 bases; J trimming: 7 bases; junction bases outside the gene matches: 8. In nucleotides, the CDR3 is TGTGCCAGTAGCCAGACTAGCGGGAGGGCCCGGAATGAGCAGTTCTTC. Protein product: CASSQTSGRARNEQFF. Full variable domain (outside the CDR3, taken from reference TRBV19 and TRBJ2-1): DGGITQSPKYLFRKEGQNVTLSCEQNLNHDAMYWYRQDPGQGLRLIYYSQIVNDFQKGDIAEGYSVSREKKESFPLTVTSAQKNPTAFYLCASSQTSGRARNEQFFGPGTRLTVL.

V usage is TRBV11-3 and J usage is TRBJ1-5, with D maybe TRBD1 (5 bases). Trimming shortened V by 0 bases and J by 1 base, and 13 bases separated the two germline ends. The CDR3 spans 17 residues. CDR1 and CDR2 from the germline V gene are SGHNT and YENEEA. In nucleotides, the CDR3 is TGTGCCAGCAGCTTAGACGGGGCGGGATGGAGCAATCAGCCCCAGCATTTT. It specifies CASSLDGAGWSNQPQHF.

This clonotype showed up many times. J is TRBJ1-5 and V is TRBV28; no definite D call. Germline V gene sequence: CDR1 MDHEN, CDR2 SYDVKM. The CDR3 spans 14 residues. V lost 4 bases and J 4 bases, leaving 11 bases between the germline ends. Here the CDR3 reads CASSSGVGNQPQHF. The CDR3, as DNA: TGTGCCAGCAGTTCCGGGGTGGGGAATCAGCCCCAGCATTTT.

Comment on this clonotype: The DNA is left out, because the CDR3 cannot be placed on it with certainty; the CDR3 is given as TCRdb lists it. J is TRBJ2-1 and V is TRBV9; the D call TRBD1 from the table was never checked on the DNA. CDR1 is SGDLS and CDR2 is YYNGEE in the germline V gene. The length of the CDR3 is 16 amino acids, counting both ends. The CDR3 sequence: CASSVVGGGSYNEQFF.

The CDR3 sequence: CASSTGLAEQETQYF. In nucleotides, the CDR3 is TGTGCCAGCAGCACCGGACTAGCGGAACAAGAGACCCAGTACTTC. The chain couples TRBV7-9 to TRBJ2-5; 10 bases map to TRBD2. V was pared by 5 bases and J by 2 bases, with 5 bases of the junction left unmatched. The CDR3 totals 15 residues. Germline values: CDR1 SEHNR, CDR2 FQNEAQ (reference sequence). Drawing the rest from reference TRBV7-9 and TRBJ2-5, the complete variable domain is DTGVSQNPRHKITKRGQNVTFRCDPISEHNRLYWYRQTLGQGPEFLTYFQNEAQLEKSRLLSDRFSAERPKGSFSTLEIQRTEQGDSAMYLCASSTGLAEQETQYFGPGTRLLVL.

This rearrangement joins TRBV29-1 to TRBJ1-3; D is undetermined. CDR3 length: 11 amino acids. Germline CDR1 is SQVTM and CDR2 is ANQGSEA. Trimming removed 3 bases at V and 2 bases at J, with 2 bases between. Here the CDR3 reads CSVETGNTIYF. CDR3 bases: TGCAGCGTTGAGACTGGAAACACCATATATTTT.